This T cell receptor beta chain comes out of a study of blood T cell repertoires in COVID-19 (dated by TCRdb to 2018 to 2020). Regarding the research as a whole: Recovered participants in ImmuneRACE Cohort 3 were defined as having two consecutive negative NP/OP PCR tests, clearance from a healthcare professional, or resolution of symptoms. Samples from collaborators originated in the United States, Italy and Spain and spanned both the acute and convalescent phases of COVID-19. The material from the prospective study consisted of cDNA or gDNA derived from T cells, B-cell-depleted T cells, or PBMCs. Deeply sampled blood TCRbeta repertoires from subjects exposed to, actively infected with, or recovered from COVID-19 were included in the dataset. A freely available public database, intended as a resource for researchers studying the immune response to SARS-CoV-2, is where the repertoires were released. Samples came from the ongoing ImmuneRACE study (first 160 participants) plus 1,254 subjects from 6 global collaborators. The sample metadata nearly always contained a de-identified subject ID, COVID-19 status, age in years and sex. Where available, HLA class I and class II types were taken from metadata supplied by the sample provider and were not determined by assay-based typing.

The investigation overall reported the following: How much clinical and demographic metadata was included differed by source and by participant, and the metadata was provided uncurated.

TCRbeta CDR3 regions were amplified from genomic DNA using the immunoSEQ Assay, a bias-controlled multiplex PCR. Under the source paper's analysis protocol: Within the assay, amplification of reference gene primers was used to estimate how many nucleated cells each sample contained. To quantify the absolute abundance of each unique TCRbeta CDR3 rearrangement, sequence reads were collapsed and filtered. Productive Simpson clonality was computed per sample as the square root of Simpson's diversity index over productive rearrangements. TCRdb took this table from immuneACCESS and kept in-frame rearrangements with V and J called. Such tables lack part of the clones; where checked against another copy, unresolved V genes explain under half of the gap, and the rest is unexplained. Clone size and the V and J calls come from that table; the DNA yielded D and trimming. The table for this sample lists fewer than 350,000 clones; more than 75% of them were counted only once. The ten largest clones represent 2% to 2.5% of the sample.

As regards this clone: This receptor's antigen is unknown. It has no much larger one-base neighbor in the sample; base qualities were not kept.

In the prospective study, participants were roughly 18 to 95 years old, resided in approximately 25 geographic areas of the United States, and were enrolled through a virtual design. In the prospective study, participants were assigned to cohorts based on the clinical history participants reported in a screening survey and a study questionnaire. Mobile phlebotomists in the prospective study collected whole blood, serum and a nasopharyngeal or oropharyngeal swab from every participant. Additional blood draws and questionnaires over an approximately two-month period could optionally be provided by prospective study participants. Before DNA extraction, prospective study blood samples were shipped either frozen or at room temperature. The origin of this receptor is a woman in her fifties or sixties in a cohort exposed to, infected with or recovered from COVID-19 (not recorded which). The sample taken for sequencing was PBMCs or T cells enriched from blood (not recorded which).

The CDR3 region has the sequence CASSSRTARNTEAFF. The base sequence is TGTGCCAGCAGCTCAAGGACAGCCCGGAACACTGAAGCTTTCTTT. The chain uses TRBV7-2 and TRBJ1-1; TRBD1 is a possible D gene, resting on 6 matching bases. Reading from cysteine to phenylalanine, the CDR3 counts 15 amino acids. Only the CDR3 part of the read is kept: 45 bases, read in frame from the first base. V and J lose 4 bases and 1 base, and a span of 13 bases separates them. CDR1 and CDR2 are read off the germline V gene as SGHTA and FQGNSA.